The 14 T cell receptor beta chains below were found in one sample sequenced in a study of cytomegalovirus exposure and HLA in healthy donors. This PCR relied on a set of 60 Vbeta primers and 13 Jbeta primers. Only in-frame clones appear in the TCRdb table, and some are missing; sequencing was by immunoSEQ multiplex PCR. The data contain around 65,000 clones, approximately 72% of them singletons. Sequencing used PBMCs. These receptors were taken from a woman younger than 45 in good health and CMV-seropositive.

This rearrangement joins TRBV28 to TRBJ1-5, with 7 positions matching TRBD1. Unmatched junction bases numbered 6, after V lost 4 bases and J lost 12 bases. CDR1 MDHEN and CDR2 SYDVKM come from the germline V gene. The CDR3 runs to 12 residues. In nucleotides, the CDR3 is TGTGCCAGCAGTTCAGATTACAGGGGCCAGCATTTT. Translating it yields CASSSDYRGQHF.

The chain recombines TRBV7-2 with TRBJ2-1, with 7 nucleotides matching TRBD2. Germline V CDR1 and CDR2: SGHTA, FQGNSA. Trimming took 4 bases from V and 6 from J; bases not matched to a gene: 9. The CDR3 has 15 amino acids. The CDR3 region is CASSSGASGTNEQFF. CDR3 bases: TGTGCCAGCAGCTCCGGTGCTAGCGGAACCAATGAGCAGTTCTTC.

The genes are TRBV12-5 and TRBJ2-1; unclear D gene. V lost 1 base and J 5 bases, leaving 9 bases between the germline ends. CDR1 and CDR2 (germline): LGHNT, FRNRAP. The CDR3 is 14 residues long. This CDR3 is CASGLGPTDNEQFF. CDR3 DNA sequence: TGTGCTAGTGGTTTGGGCCCCACAGACAATGAGCAGTTCTTC.

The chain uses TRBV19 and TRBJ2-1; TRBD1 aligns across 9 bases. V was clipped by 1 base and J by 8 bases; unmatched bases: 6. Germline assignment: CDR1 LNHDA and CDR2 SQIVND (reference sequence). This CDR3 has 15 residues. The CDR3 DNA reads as TGTGCCAGTAGTATAGTCCTGGGACAGGGCTATGAGCAGTTCTTC. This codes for CASSIVLGQGYEQFF.

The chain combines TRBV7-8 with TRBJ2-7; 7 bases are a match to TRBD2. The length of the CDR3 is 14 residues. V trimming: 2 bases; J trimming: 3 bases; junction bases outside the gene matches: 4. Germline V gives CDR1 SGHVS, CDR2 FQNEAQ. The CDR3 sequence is CASSLSWTSYEQYF. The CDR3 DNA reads TGTGCCAGCAGCTTATCGTGGACTAGCTACGAGCAGTACTTC. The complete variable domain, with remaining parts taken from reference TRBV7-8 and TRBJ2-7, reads GAGVSQSPRYKVAKRGQDVALRCDPISGHVSLFWYQQALGQGPEFLTYFQNEAQLDKSGLPSDRFFAERPEGSVSTLKIQRTQQEDSAVYLCASSLSWTSYEQYFGPGTRLTVT.

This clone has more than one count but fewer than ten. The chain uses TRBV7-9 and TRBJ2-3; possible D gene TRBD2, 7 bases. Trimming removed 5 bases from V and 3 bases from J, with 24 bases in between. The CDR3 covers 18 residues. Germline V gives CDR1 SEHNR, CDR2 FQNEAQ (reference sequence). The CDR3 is CASSLREGGRTLTDTQYF. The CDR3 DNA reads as TGTGCCAGCAGCCTAAGGGAGGGGGGGCGGACGTTGACAGATACGCAGTATTTT.

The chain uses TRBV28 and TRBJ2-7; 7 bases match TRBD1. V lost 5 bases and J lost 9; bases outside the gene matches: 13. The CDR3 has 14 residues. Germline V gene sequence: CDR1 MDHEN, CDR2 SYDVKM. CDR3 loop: CASSGPGQAFGQYF. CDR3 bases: TGTGCCAGCAGTGGACCCGGACAGGCCTTTGGGCAGTACTTC.

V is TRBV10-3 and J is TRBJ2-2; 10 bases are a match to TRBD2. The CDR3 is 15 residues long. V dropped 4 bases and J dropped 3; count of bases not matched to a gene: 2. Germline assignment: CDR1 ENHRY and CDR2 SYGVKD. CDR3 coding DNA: TGTGCCATCAGTGCTAGCGGGAGATACACCGGGGAGCTGTTTTTT. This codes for CAISASGRYTGELFF.

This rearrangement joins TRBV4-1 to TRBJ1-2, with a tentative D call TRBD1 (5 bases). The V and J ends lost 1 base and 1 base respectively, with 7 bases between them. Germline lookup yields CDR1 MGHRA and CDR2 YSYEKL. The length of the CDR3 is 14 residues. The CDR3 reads CASSQGGGNYGYTF. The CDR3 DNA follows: TGCGCCAGCAGCCAAGGGGGGGGTAACTATGGCTACACCTTC.

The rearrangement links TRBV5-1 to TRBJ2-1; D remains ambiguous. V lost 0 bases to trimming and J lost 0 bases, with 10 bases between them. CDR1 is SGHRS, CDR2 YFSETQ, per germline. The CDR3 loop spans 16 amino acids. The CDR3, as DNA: TGCGCCAGCAGCTTGGGGGCACCGCGCTCCTACAATGAGCAGTTCTTC. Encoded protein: CASSLGAPRSYNEQFF.

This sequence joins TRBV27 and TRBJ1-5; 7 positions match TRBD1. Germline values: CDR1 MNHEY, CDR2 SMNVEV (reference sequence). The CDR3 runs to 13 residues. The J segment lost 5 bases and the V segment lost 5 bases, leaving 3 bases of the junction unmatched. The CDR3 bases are TGTGCCAGCAGTGAGGGGGCGGATCAGCCCCAGCATTTT. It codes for CASSEGADQPQHF.

Written as DNA, the CDR3 is TGTGCCAGCAGCTTAGGATTACAGGGACATAGCAATCAGCCCCAGCATTTT. It codes for CASSLGLQGHSNQPQHF. The chain employs TRBV7-9 and TRBJ1-5; tentative D call: TRBD1 (6 bases). This CDR3 region has 17 residues. Germline V lookup: CDR1 SEHNR, CDR2 FQNEAQ (reference sequence). V was cut by 1 base and J by 0 bases, with 13 bases left in between. Full variable domain (rest looked up from reference TRBV7-9 and TRBJ1-5): DTGVSQNPRHKITKRGQNVTFRCDPISEHNRLYWYRQTLGQGPEFLTYFQNEAQLEKSRLLSDRFSAERPKGSFSTLEIQRTEQGDSAMYLCASSLGLQGHSNQPQHFGDGTRLSIL.

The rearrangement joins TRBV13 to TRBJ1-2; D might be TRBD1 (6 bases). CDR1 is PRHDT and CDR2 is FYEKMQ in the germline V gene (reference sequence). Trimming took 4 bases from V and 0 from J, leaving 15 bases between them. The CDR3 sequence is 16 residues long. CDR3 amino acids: CASSYQGRSANYGYTF. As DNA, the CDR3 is TGTGCCAGCAGCTATCAGGGGCGGTCCGCTAACTATGGCTACACCTTC.

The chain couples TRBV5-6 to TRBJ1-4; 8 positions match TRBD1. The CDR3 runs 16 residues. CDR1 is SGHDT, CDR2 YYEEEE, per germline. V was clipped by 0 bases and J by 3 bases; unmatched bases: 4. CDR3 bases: TGTGCCAGCAGCTTGGCGGACAGGGTGTCTAATGAAAAACTGTTTTTT. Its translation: CASSLADRVSNEKLFF.